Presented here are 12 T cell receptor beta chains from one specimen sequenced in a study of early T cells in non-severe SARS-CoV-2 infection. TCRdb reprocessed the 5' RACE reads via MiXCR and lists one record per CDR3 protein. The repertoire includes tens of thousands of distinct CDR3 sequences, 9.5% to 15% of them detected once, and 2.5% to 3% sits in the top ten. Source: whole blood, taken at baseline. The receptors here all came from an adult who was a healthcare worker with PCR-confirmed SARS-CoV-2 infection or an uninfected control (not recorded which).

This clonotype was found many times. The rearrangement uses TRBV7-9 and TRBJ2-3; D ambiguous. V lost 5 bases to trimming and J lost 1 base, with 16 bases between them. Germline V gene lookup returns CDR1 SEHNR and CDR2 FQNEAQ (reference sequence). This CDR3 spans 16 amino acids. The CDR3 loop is CASSLRPGPGTDTQYF. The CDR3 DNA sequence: TGTGCCAGCAGCCTACGCCCCGGCCCTGGCACAGATACGCAGTATTTT.

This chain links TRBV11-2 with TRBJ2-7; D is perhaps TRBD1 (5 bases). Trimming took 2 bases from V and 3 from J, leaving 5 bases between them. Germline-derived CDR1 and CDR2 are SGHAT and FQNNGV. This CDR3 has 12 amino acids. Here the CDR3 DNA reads TGTGCCAGCAGCTTACAGGGCTACGAGCAGTACTTC. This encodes CASSLQGYEQYF.

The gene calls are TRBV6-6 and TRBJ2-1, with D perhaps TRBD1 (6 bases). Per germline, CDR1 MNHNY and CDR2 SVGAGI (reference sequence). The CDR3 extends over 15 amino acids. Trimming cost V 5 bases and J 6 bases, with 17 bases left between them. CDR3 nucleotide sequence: TGTGCCAGCAGTAAACAGGGACCCCTATCCAATGAGCAGTTCTTC. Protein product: CASSKQGPLSNEQFF.

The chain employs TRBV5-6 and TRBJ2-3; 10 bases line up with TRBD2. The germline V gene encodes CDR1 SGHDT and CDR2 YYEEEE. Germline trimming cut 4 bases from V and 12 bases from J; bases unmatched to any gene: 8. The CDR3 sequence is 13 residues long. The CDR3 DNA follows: TGTGCCAGCAGCCGGAGTACTAGCGGGGACCAGTATTTT. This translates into CASSRSTSGDQYF. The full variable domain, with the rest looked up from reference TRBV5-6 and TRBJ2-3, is DAGVTQSPTHLIKTRGQQVTLRCSPKSGHDTVSWYQQALGQGPQFIFQYYEEEERQRGNFPDRFSGHQFPNYSSELNVNALLLGDSALYLCASSRSTSGDQYFGPGTRLTVL.

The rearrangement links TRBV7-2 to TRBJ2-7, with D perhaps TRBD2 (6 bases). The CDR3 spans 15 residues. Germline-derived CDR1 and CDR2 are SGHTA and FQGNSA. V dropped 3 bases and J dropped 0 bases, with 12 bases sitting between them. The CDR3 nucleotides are TGTGCCAGCAGCTTTGGCGGGACCCTCTCCTACGAGCAGTACTTC. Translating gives CASSFGGTLSYEQYF.

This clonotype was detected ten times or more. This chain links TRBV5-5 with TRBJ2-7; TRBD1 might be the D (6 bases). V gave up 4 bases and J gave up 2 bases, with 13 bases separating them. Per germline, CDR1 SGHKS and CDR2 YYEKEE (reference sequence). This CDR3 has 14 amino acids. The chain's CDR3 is CASSRSGQPYEQYF. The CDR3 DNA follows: TGTGCCAGCAGCCGTTCCGGACAGCCCTACGAGCAGTACTTC.

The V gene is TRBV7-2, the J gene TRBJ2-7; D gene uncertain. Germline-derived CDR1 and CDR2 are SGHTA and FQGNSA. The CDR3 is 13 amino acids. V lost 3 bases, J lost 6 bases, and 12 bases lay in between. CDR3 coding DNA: TGTGCCAGCAGCTTTCCAACTTTGGGCGAGCAGTACTTC. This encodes CASSFPTLGEQYF.

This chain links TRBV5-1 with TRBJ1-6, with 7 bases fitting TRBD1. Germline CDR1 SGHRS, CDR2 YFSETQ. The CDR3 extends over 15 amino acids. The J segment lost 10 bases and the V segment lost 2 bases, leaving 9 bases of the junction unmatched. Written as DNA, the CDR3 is TGCGCCAGCAGCTTCGTGACAGGGTCGGAATCACCCCTCCACTTT. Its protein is CASSFVTGSESPLHF.

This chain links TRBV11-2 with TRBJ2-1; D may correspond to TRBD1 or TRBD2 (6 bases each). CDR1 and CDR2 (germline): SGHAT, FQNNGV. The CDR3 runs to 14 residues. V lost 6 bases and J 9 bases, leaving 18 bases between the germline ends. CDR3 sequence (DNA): TGTGCCAGCAGAGGCGGGACAAAAGGAACTGAGCAGTTCTTC. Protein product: CASRGGTKGTEQFF.

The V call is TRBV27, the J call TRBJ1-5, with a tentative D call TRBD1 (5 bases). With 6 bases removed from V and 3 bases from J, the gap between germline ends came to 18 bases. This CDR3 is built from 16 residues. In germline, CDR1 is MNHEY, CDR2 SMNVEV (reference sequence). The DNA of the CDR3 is TGTGCCAGCAGGCCTGATTTCGCCAGGGCCAATCAGCCCCAGCATTTT. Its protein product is CASRPDFARANQPQHF.

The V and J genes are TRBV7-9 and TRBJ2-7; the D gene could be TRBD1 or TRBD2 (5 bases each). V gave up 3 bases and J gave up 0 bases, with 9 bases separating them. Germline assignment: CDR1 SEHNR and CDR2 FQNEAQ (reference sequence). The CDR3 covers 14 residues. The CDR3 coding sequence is TGTGCCAGCAGCTTTCCAGGGACCTCCTACGAGCAGTACTTC. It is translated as CASSFPGTSYEQYF.

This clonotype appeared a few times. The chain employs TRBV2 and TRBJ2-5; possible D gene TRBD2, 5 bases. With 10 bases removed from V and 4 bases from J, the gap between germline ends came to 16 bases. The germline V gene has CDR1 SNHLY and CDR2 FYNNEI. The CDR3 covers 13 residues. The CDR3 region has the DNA TGTGCCACCGCAGCTATAGAGGGAGAGACCCAGTACTTC. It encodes CATAAIEGETQYF.